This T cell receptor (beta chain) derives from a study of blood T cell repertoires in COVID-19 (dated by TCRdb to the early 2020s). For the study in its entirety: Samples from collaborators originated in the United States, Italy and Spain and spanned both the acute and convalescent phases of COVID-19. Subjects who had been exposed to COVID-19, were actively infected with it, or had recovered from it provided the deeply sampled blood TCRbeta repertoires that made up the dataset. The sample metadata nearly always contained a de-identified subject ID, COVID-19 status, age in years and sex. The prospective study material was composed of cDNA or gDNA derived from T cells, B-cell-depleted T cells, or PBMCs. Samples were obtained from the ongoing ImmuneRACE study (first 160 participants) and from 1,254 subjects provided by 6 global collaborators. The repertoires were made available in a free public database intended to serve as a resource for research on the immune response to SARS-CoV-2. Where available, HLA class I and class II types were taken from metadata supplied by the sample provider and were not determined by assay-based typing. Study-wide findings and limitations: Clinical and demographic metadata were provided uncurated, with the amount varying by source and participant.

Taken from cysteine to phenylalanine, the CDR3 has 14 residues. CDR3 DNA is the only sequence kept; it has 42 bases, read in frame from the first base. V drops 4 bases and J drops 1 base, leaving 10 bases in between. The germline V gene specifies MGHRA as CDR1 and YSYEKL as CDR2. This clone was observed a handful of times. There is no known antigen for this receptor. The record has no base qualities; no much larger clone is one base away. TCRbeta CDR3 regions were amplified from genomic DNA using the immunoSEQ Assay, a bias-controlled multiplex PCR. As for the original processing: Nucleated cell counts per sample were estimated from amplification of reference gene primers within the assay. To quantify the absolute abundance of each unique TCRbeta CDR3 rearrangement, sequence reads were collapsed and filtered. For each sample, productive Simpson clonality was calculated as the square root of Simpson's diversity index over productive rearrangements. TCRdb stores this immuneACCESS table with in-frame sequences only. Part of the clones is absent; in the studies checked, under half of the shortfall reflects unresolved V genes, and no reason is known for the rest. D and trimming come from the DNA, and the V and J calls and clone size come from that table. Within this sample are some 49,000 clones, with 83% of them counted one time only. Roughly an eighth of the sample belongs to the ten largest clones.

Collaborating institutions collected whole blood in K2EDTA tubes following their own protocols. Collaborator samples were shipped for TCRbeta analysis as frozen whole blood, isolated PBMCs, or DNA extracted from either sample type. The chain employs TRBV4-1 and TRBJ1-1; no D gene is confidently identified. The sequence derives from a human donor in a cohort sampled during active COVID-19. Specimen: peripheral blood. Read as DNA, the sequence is TGCGCCAGCAGCCGTGCACAGACGAACACTGAAGCTTTCTTT. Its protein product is CASSRAQTNTEAFF.